This T cell receptor (beta chain) was found in a study of metastatic and nonmetastatic thyroid tumors. This clone showed up many times. With MiXCR, TCRdb reprocessed the PCR reads. This sample carries over 9,500 clones, roughly a quarter of them seen once, and the ten largest clones take 15% to 20%. None of the patients had undergone any treatment ahead of thyroid surgery. Germline V gives CDR1 LNHDA, CDR2 SQIVND (reference sequence). CDR3 length: 12 residues. V lost 6 bases, J lost 5 bases, and 9 bases lay in between. Sequencing used tumor tissue. The V gene is TRBV19, the J gene TRBJ2-3; perhaps TRBD2 as D (6 bases). The TCR comes from a female donor with papillary thyroid cancer or a benign thyroid nodule (not recorded which). Some clones in this sample may be carry-over from other donors' samples. CDR3 DNA sequence: TGTGCCAGTAGACTTAGCGGAGATACGCAGTATTTT. Its protein product is CASRLSGDTQYF.